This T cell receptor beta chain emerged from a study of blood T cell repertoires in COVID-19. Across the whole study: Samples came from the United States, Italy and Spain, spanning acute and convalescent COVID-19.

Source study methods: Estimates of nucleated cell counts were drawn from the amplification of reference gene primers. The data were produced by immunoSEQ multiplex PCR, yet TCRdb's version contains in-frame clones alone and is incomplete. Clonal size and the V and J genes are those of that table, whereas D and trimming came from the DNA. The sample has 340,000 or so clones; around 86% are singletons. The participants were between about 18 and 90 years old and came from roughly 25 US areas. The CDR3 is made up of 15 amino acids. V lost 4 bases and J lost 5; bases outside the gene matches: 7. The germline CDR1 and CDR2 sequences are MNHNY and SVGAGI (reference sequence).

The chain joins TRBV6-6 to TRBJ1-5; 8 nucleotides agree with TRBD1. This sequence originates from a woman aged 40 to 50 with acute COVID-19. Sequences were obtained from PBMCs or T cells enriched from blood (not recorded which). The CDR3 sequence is CASSWETGADQPQHF. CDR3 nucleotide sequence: TGTGCCAGCAGTTGGGAGACAGGGGCGGATCAGCCCCAGCATTTT.